What follows is one T cell receptor beta chain and its context. These data originate in a study of blood T cell repertoires in COVID-19. The CDR3 runs 14 residues. Germline CDR1 is ENHRY and CDR2 is SYGVKD. V gave up 4 bases and J gave up 2 bases, with 10 bases separating them. Profiling relied on immunoSEQ multiplex PCR, and the TCRdb table lists in-frame clones only, not all of them. The data contain some 460,000 clones, around 88% of them singletons. The source is a woman aged 25 to 39 with acute or convalescent COVID-19. The chain carries TRBV10-3 and TRBJ2-3; D might be TRBD1 (6 bases). Sequencing input: peripheral blood. In DNA form, the CDR3 reads TGTGCCATCAGTGTACAGGGACCCACAGATACGCAGTATTTT. Amino acids: CAISVQGPTDTQYF.